A selection of T cell receptor beta chains follows, all from one sample in a study of control samples from healthy donors and cancer patients. Only in-frame clones appear in the TCRdb table, and some are missing; sequencing was by immunoSEQ multiplex PCR. The sample consists of about 170,000 clones, around 92% of them appearing once. The sequencing sample was made of blood. These TCRs come from a young woman in good health. Both conserved end residues are part of each CDR3. Each record gives: CDR3 protein, J gene, V gene.

CATSDSGNTEAFF TRBJ1-1 TRBV24-1
CASSQAPANYGYTF TRBJ1-2 TRBV3-1/TRBV3-2
CASSLDRVGYGYTF TRBJ1-2 TRBV7-8
CASSLAGVNTGELFF TRBJ2-2 TRBV19
CAISRGSNQPQHF TRBJ1-5 TRBV6-5
CASSLRPQPQHF TRBJ1-5 TRBV5-6
CASSDGTSGGDTQYF TRBJ2-3 TRBV9
CASSSPYAVLNTEAFF TRBJ1-1 TRBV6-2/TRBV6-3
CASSVGFAGNTIYF TRBJ1-3 TRBV5-4
CASSLGEMPQPQHF TRBJ1-5 TRBV28
CASSQGFGNTIYF TRBJ1-3 TRBV3-1/TRBV3-2
CASSMGATANTEAFF TRBJ1-1 TRBV19
CASSLGGVAQETQYF TRBJ2-5 TRBV7-9
CASSQGQDNTGELFF TRBJ2-2 TRBV18
CATSDDINEQFF TRBJ2-1 TRBV24-1
CASSRGVGNQPQHF TRBJ1-5 TRBV14
CASSPVESGNTIYF TRBJ1-3 TRBV18
CASSLRAMSIYQETQYF TRBJ2-5 TRBV11-2
CATSRGRTEGNTIYF TRBJ1-3 TRBV15
CASRPRQNTEAFF TRBJ1-1 TRBV27
CARGSGSSGANVLTF TRBJ2-6 TRBV2
CASSPGVNTEAFF TRBJ1-1 TRBV10-2
CASSQDLATDTQYF TRBJ2-3 TRBV4-1
CASSLATHTGELFF TRBJ2-2 TRBV7-2
CASRGRIYSNQPQHF TRBJ1-5 TRBV2
CASSLGVETQYF TRBJ2-5 TRBV12-3/TRBV12-4
CASNEDRLSPLHF TRBJ1-6 TRBV19
CASTGRSTDTQYF TRBJ2-3 TRBV2
CASSLGTGVGPQHF TRBJ1-5 TRBV5-1
CASSWTGGGDTQYF TRBJ2-3 TRBV7-3
CAISDPASYNEQFF TRBJ2-1 TRBV10-3
CASSKGDVYSGNTIYF TRBJ1-3 TRBV21-1
CATSDPQGYEQYF TRBJ2-7 TRBV24-1
CASNPQGAGNTIYF TRBJ1-3 TRBV5-5
CATSDFRQGEETQYF TRBJ2-5 TRBV24-1
CASSYSRGHEQYF TRBJ2-7 TRBV6-5
CASSHRQGKNTEAFF TRBJ1-1 TRBV3-1/TRBV3-2
CASSQVAGGGTDTQYF TRBJ2-3 TRBV4-2
CASSLEGGLSYEQYF TRBJ2-7 TRBV5-1
CASSLLSGSTDTQYF TRBJ2-3 TRBV7-3
CASSLRLAGMNEQFF TRBJ2-1 TRBV28
CAWSPGGGGYTF TRBJ1-2 TRBV30
CASSPHRGRYEQYF TRBJ2-7 TRBV28
CASTHRDRGNEQFF TRBJ2-1 TRBV11-2
CASSQRPGGAETQYF TRBJ2-5 TRBV3-1/TRBV3-2
CASSFTQAANTGELFF TRBJ2-2 TRBV7-6
CASTETGFGNTIYF TRBJ1-3 TRBV7-9
CASTGRRDTNSPLHF TRBJ1-6 TRBV19
CASSFAGGSYNEQFF TRBJ2-1 TRBV28
CASSHRLENEQFF TRBJ2-1 TRBV7-9
CATSRANRDGGDTIYF TRBJ1-3 TRBV15
CAWGRTGGEKLFF TRBJ1-4 TRBV30
CATSSGASYEQYF TRBJ2-7 TRBV15
CASSFSGYEQYF TRBJ2-7 TRBV7-9
CASRPLSGGTDTQYF TRBJ2-3 TRBV6-7
CASSPRPRSEQYF TRBJ2-7 TRBV13
CASSEGWDRAYEQYF TRBJ2-7 TRBV6-1
CASSIAAGRNQPQHF TRBJ1-5 TRBV19
CASSPPGLAGGLYF TRBJ2-5 TRBV7-9
CSVDPTGLAGSYNEQFF TRBJ2-1 TRBV29-1